The clone carrying this T cell receptor (beta chain) came up many times. The sample comes from a study of identical twins. In germline, CDR1 is SGHTA, CDR2 FQGNSA. This CDR3 is 16 amino acids long. The ends lost 4 bases at V and 6 bases at J; junction bases unmatched: 13. TCRdb passed the 5' RACE reads through MiXCR, listing each CDR3 protein once. The sample contains 1,800,000 or so distinct CDR3 sequences, roughly 35% of which appear only once. This chain connects TRBV7-2 to TRBJ2-7, with 9 bases matching TRBD2. Sequencing used cord blood. The clonotype comes from a newborn girl in good health. The CDR3, as DNA: TGTGCCAGCAGCTCCTCCCGACTAGCGGAACCTACCGAGCAGTACTTC. Amino acid sequence: CASSSSRLAEPTEQYF.